Listed here are 29 T cell receptor beta chains from one sample, sequenced in a study of T cell responses to AZD1222 COVID-19 vaccine. The protocol was immunoSEQ multiplex PCR, while the TCRdb copy is restricted to in-frame clones and leaves out a portion. The data show about 100,000 clones, approximately 86% seen once. The specimen was peripheral blood, collected on day 0 of AZD1222 vaccination. The receptors originated from an adult in good health.

V usage is TRBV11-2 and J usage is TRBJ2-2; TRBD2 agrees at 13 bases. The CDR3 covers 16 residues. V was pared by 5 bases and J by 4 bases, with 4 bases of the junction left unmatched. Per germline, CDR1 SGHAT and CDR2 FQNNGV. The CDR3 sequence is CASSATSGRGTGELFF. The CDR3 DNA follows: TGTGCCAGCAGCGCTACTAGCGGGAGGGGCACCGGGGAGCTGTTTTTT.

This rearrangement joins TRBV9 to TRBJ1-6, with 7 bases aligning to TRBD1. Germline lookup yields CDR1 SGDLS and CDR2 YYNGEE. CDR3 length equals 15 residues. The J segment lost 10 bases and the V segment lost 4 bases, leaving 11 bases of the junction unmatched. CDR3: CASSPEVQGESPLHF. The DNA of the CDR3 is TGTGCCAGCAGCCCCGAGGTGCAGGGGGAATCACCCCTCCACTTT.

V and J are TRBV19 and TRBJ1-2, with D possibly matching TRBD1 (5 bases). Looked up from germline, CDR1 is LNHDA and CDR2 is SQIVND (reference sequence). The CDR3 spans 12 residues. Trimming shortened V by 5 bases and J by 8 bases, and 12 bases separated the two germline ends. The DNA for the CDR3 is TGTGCCAGTAGTGAGGGGCAAGGCGGCTACACCTTC. This encodes CASSEGQGGYTF.

This clone appeared once. This rearrangement joins TRBV6-4 to TRBJ2-1; tentative D call: TRBD2 (6 bases). Germline V gives CDR1 MRHNA, CDR2 SNTAGT. V was clipped by 3 bases and J by 8 bases, with 20 bases between them. The CDR3 is 16 residues long. CDR3 nucleotide sequence: TGTGCCAGCAGTGAAATTTTAACTAGCCGTAGTCATGAGCAGTTCTTC. It specifies CASSEILTSRSHEQFF.

This rearrangement joins TRBV19 to TRBJ1-1, with 7 bases fitting TRBD1. The length of the CDR3 is 15 residues. CDR1 and CDR2 (germline): LNHDA, SQIVND (reference sequence). With 2 bases clipped from V and 4 bases from J, the junction kept 7 bases outside the gene matches. The CDR3 DNA is TGTGCCAGTAGTATAAGGAGGCAGGGGGGCACTGAAGCTTTCTTT. This gives the protein CASSIRRQGGTEAFF.

V is TRBV7-2 and J is TRBJ2-7; 10 bases agree with TRBD2. CDR3 length: 15 amino acids. From germline, CDR1 is SGHTA and CDR2 FQGNSA. The CDR3 region has the DNA TGTGCCAGCAGCGCCAGTCTAGCGGGAGATTCCCACCTTAAGGTC. Its protein product is CASSASLAGDSHLKV.

In its sample, this clone was seen a few times. This chain links TRBV6-4 with TRBJ1-2; D might be TRBD1 (6 bases). This CDR3 has 15 amino acids. The V gene's germline CDR1 is MRHNA and CDR2 SNTAGT. V dropped 3 bases and J dropped 4 bases, with 15 bases sitting between them. The CDR3 here is CASSERPGGSYGYTF. The CDR3 nucleotides are TGTGCCAGCAGTGAACGGCCGGGGGGCTCCTATGGCTACACCTTC.

This clone was observed once. The chain carries TRBV27 and TRBJ1-1; a weak D match, TRBD1 (6 bases). The V end lost 2 bases, the J end lost 0 bases, and 10 bases lay between the germline ends. CDR3 length: 15 amino acids. Per germline, CDR1 MNHEY and CDR2 SMNVEV (reference sequence). The CDR3 loop reads CASSLMGALNTEAFF. CDR3 DNA: TGTGCCAGCAGTTTAATGGGGGCGTTGAACACTGAAGCTTTCTTT.

The chain links TRBV25-1 to TRBJ1-2; 7 bases are a match to TRBD1. The CDR3 covers 16 residues. Germline V lookup: CDR1 MGHDK, CDR2 SYGVNS. J gave up 4 bases and V 4 bases, and 12 bases lay outside the gene matches. CDR3 sequence reads: CASSVGGGQIGYGYTF. In nucleotides, the CDR3 is TGTGCCAGCAGTGTAGGAGGGGGACAGATCGGCTATGGCTACACCTTC.

The chain joins TRBV2 to TRBJ2-5; D perhaps matches TRBD2 (6 bases). Trimming shortened V by 6 bases and J by 5 bases, and 10 bases separated the two germline ends. CDR3 length equals 12 residues. The germline CDR1 and CDR2 sequences are SNHLY and FYNNEI. CDR3 nucleotides: TGTGCCAGCAGCCGACGGGGGGAGACCCAGTACTTC. Translation gives CASSRRGETQYF.

The J gene is TRBJ2-5, the V gene TRBV30; 10 bases map to TRBD1. V lost 8 bases to trimming and J lost 2 bases; unmatched junction nucleotides: 5. Germline V gene lookup returns CDR1 GTSNPN and CDR2 SVGIG (reference sequence). The CDR3 contains 13 residues. DNA for the CDR3: TGTGCCACCCGGGACAGGGGTCAAGAGACCCAGTACTTC. Its translation: CATRDRGQETQYF.

The rearrangement links TRBV9 to TRBJ1-2; D is possibly TRBD1 (5 bases). Germline loops: CDR1 SGDLS, CDR2 YYNGEE. The V gene lost 0 bases and the J gene lost 0 bases, with 9 bases spanning the gap. The CDR3 is made up of 15 amino acids. The CDR3 nucleotides are TGTGCCAGCAGCGTAGGGGACGTAGCTAACTATGGCTACACCTTC. This codes for CASSVGDVANYGYTF.

In this sample, this clone turned up a few times. The V call is TRBV6-1, the J call TRBJ2-6, with D unresolved. CDR1 and CDR2 (germline): MNHNS, SASEGT. V was clipped by 2 bases and J by 0 bases, with 8 bases between them. The CDR3 consists of 16 residues. In DNA form, the CDR3 reads TGTGCCAGCAGTGAATCGGCTAACTCTGGGGCCAACGTCCTGACTTTC. Translating it yields CASSESANSGANVLTF.

The J gene is TRBJ2-7, the V gene TRBV4-1; D possibly corresponds to TRBD2 (6 bases). Germline values: CDR1 MGHRA, CDR2 YSYEKL. This CDR3 is 15 amino acids long. Trimming cost V 4 bases and J 3 bases, with 16 bases left between them. CDR3 DNA sequence: TGCGCCAGCAGCCCCGTAAGGGACTCGAACTACGAGCAGTACTTC. Translation: CASSPVRDSNYEQYF.

J is TRBJ2-7 and V is TRBV6-2 or TRBV6-3; 9 bases line up with TRBD2. V shed 2 bases, J shed 2 bases, and the junction held 10 bases outside the gene matches. CDR3 length: 17 residues. Germline V CDR1 and CDR2: MNHEY, SVGEGT. CDR3 sequence reads: CASSYPGGSGSPYEQYF. The CDR3 coding sequence is TGTGCCAGCAGTTACCCCGGGGGTAGCGGGAGCCCCTACGAGCAGTACTTC.

This clone was observed a few times. This chain uses TRBV2 with TRBJ2-3; a weak D match, TRBD1 (5 bases). The CDR3 runs 14 residues. Germline values: CDR1 SNHLY, CDR2 FYNNEI. V was trimmed by 5 bases and J by 0 bases, leaving 9 bases between them. CDR3 residues: CASSWGRSTDTQYF. CDR3 DNA sequence: TGTGCCAGCAGTTGGGGCAGAAGCACAGATACGCAGTATTTT.

The chain is built from TRBV21-1 and TRBJ1-1; the table's TRBD1 call for D was not verified on the DNA. TRBV21-1 is reported as a pseudogene. The CDR3 covers 15 residues. Here the CDR3 DNA reads TGTGCCAGCAGGGTGTGGGACAGCTTGATCACTGAAGCTTTCTTT. It specifies CASRVWDSLITEAFF.

The J gene is TRBJ2-5, the V gene TRBV7-3; 9 positions match TRBD2. Trimming removed 3 bases from V and 1 base from J; junction bases left unmatched: 3. Germline V lookup: CDR1 SGHTA, CDR2 FQGTGA. The CDR3 covers 15 residues. The CDR3 spells CASSLTSGIQETQYF. The CDR3 DNA is TGTGCCAGCAGCTTGACTAGCGGAATCCAAGAGACCCAGTACTTC. The full variable domain, rest sourced from reference TRBV7-3 and TRBJ2-5, is GAGVSQTPSNKVTEKGKYVELRCDPISGHTALYWYRQSLGQGPEFLIYFQGTGAADDSGLPNDRFFAVRPEGSVSTLKIQRTERGDSAVYLCASSLTSGIQETQYFGPGTRLLVL.

The gene calls are TRBV5-1 and TRBJ2-1; possible D gene TRBD2, 5 bases. The germline CDR1 and CDR2 sequences are SGHRS and YFSETQ. V lost 3 bases and J 5 bases, leaving 15 bases between the germline ends. This CDR3 contains 15 residues. The CDR3 loop reads CASSWSPGGNNEQFF. The CDR3 nucleotides read TGCGCCAGCAGCTGGAGCCCAGGAGGTAACAATGAGCAGTTCTTC. The full variable domain, rest sourced from reference TRBV5-1 and TRBJ2-1, is KAGVTQTPRYLIKTRGQQVTLSCSPISGHRSVSWYQQTPGQGLQFLFEYFSETQRNKGNFPGRFSGRQFSNSRSEMNVSTLELGDSALYLCASSWSPGGNNEQFFGPGTRLTVL.

V and J are TRBV5-1 and TRBJ1-2, with 9 bases identical to TRBD1. V lost 2 bases to trimming and J lost 1 base; unmatched junction nucleotides: 3. Germline V gene data show CDR1 as SGHRS and CDR2 as YFSETQ. CDR3 length: 15 amino acids. CDR3 residues: CASSFGTGSNYGYTF. CDR3 in DNA: TGCGCCAGCAGCTTTGGGACAGGGAGTAACTATGGCTACACCTTC. Combining the CDR3 with reference TRBV5-1 and TRBJ1-2 gives the whole variable domain KAGVTQTPRYLIKTRGQQVTLSCSPISGHRSVSWYQQTPGQGLQFLFEYFSETQRNKGNFPGRFSGRQFSNSRSEMNVSTLELGDSALYLCASSFGTGSNYGYTFGSGTRLTVV.

The chain combines TRBV21-1 with TRBJ2-7; the table assigns TRBD1, which was not confirmed against the DNA. TRBV21-1 is classified as a pseudogene. The CDR3 has 13 residues. Here the CDR3 reads CASSPGQIYEQYF. Written as DNA, the CDR3 is TGTGCCAGCAGCCCGGGACAAATCTACGAGCAGTACTTC.

The chain has TRBV19 and TRBJ1-5, with a weak D call TRBD1 (6 bases). The CDR3 totals 15 residues. The germline V and J ends were trimmed by 1 base and 2 bases, with 9 bases remaining between them. The germline gives CDR1 LNHDA, CDR2 SQIVND (reference sequence). Here the CDR3 reads CASSIGGAGNQPQHF. DNA for the CDR3: TGTGCCAGTAGTATAGGGGGGGCGGGCAATCAGCCCCAGCATTTT. Full variable domain (missing parts from reference TRBV19 and TRBJ1-5): DGGITQSPKYLFRKEGQNVTLSCEQNLNHDAMYWYRQDPGQGLRLIYYSQIVNDFQKGDIAEGYSVSREKKESFPLTVTSAQKNPTAFYLCASSIGGAGNQPQHFGDGTRLSIL.

The chain is built from TRBV6-4 and TRBJ2-1; 9 positions agree with TRBD2. Germline CDR1 MRHNA, CDR2 SNTAGT. V trimming: 4 bases; J trimming: 4 bases; junction bases outside the gene matches: 5. The CDR3 consists of 15 residues. This CDR3 is CASSGAGGGYNEQFF. The CDR3 region has the DNA TGTGCCAGCAGTGGCGCGGGAGGGGGATACAATGAGCAGTTCTTC.

This clone was observed a single time. The chain combines TRBV27 with TRBJ1-6; tentative D call: TRBD1 (5 bases). V lost 2 bases and J lost 7, with 9 bases in between. There are 14 residues in the CDR3. Germline loops: CDR1 MNHEY, CDR2 SMNVEV (reference sequence). The CDR3, as DNA: TGTGCCAGCAGTTTACAGGGTTGGAATTCACCCCTCCACTTT. Protein product: CASSLQGWNSPLHF.

This rearrangement joins TRBV9 to TRBJ1-4, with 8 bases lining up with TRBD1. V lost 0 bases to trimming and J lost 6 bases; unmatched junction nucleotides: 4. The CDR3 is 15 residues long. Germline values: CDR1 SGDLS, CDR2 YYNGEE. The CDR3 DNA sequence: TGTGCCAGCAGCGTAGAGGGACAGGCTCATGAAAAACTGTTTTTT. Residues: CASSVEGQAHEKLFF.

The chain recombines TRBV28 with TRBJ2-7; D gene unclear. Germline loops: CDR1 MDHEN, CDR2 SYDVKM. With 2 bases removed from V and 0 bases from J, the gap between germline ends came to 5 bases. The CDR3 has 13 amino acids. CDR3 nucleotide sequence: TGTGCCAGCAGTTTAAAGGTCTCCTACGAGCAGTACTTC. This encodes CASSLKVSYEQYF.

The chain joins TRBV29-1 to TRBJ1-1; no clear D gene. This CDR3 contains 14 residues. Trimming removed 5 bases from V and 1 base from J, with 14 bases in between. Looked up from germline, CDR1 is SQVTM and CDR2 is ANQGSEA. Here the CDR3 DNA reads TGCAGCGTTCGAGGGTCAAGGGCGAACACTGAAGCTTTCTTT. Translated, it gives CSVRGSRANTEAFF.

This chain connects TRBV6-6 to TRBJ2-3, with D uncertain. Trimming left V 4 bases short and J 0 bases short, with 2 bases between. The CDR3 extends over 12 amino acids. The germline CDR1 and CDR2 sequences are MNHNY and SVGAGI (reference sequence). The CDR3 spells CASSWSTDTQYF. CDR3 coding DNA: TGTGCCAGCAGTTGGAGCACAGATACGCAGTATTTT.

This chain connects TRBV5-4 to TRBJ1-5; D is ambiguous. The CDR3 has 13 amino acids. V was clipped by 0 bases and J by 7 bases, with 8 bases between them. CDR1 and CDR2 (germline): SGHNT, YYREEE (reference sequence). The CDR3 region has the DNA TGTGCCAGCAGCTTGGATGCTGGGCAGCCCCAGCATTTT. Its protein is CASSLDAGQPQHF.